These T cell receptor beta chains were read from a single sample in a study of blood T cell repertoires in COVID-19. TCRdb's table, derived via immunoSEQ multiplex PCR, lists solely in-frame clones and lacks some. The sample lists some 130,000 clones, approximately 80% occurring once. The sample taken for sequencing was PBMCs or T cells enriched from blood (not recorded which). These receptors were collected from a woman aged 45-65 years who had recovered from COVID-19. CDR3s include the opening cysteine and the closing phenylalanine or tryptophan. The D gene is left open where the match is weak. The size of a clone is reported for some rows only, either as once, few or many, or as a class for expanded clones.

V	J	D	size	length	CDR3	DNA
TRBV7-9	TRBJ1-3	TRBD1	once	18	CASSGPGQAYSAINTIYF	TGTGCCAGCAGCGGGCCCGGACAGGCGTACTCGGCGATAAACACCATATATTTT
TRBV12-3/TRBV12-4	TRBJ1-2	TRBD1	once	13	CASSLLQGAGYTF	TGTGCCAGCAGTTTATTACAGGGGGCTGGCTACACCTTC
TRBV18	TRBJ1-1	TRBD1	-	15	CASSLQGTGETEAFF	TGTGCCAGCTCACTCCAGGGGACAGGGGAAACTGAAGCTTTCTTT
TRBV7-2	TRBJ2-1	-	-	14	CARTPGDPLDEQFF	TGTGCCAGAACCCCGGGGGACCCTTTGGATGAGCAGTTCTTC
TRBV7-3	TRBJ2-3	TRBD1	-	15	CASKRTGGRADTQYF	TGTGCCAGCAAGCGGACAGGGGGCCGTGCGGATACGCAGTATTTT
TRBV10-3	TRBJ1-6	TRBD1	-	17	CAISESIAGTGNSPLHF	TGTGCCATCAGTGAGTCGATCGCCGGGACAGGAAATTCACCCCTCCACTTT
TRBV10-3	TRBJ2-1	TRBD2	-	14	CASIRQGGANEQFF	TGTGCCTCAATACGGCAGGGAGGGGCGAATGAGCAGTTCTTC
TRBV30	TRBJ1-3	-	-	16	CAWSGWRQRLANTIYF	TGTGCCTGGAGTGGATGGAGACAGAGACTGGCAAACACCATATATTTT
TRBV19	TRBJ1-1	TRBD1	-	14	CASSMTGGETEAFF	TGTGCCAGTAGTATGACAGGGGGAGAAACTGAAGCTTTCTTT
TRBV18	TRBJ1-1	TRBD1	-	16	CASSHDRVALVTEAFF	TGTGCCAGCTCACACGACAGGGTGGCCCTCGTCACTGAAGCTTTCTTT
TRBV10-1	TRBJ1-4	TRBD1	once	17	CAITRDRTPATNEKLFF	TGCGCCATCACCAGGGACAGGACCCCCGCAACTAATGAAAAACTGTTTTTT
TRBV11-3	TRBJ1-5	-	-	16	CASSFLRQLSNQPQHF	TGTGCCAGCAGCTTTCTAAGACAGCTTAGCAATCAGCCCCAGCATTTT
TRBV18	TRBJ2-1	-	-	13	CASSPEDYNEQFF	TGTGCCAGCTCACCAGAGGACTACAATGAGCAGTTCTTC
TRBV19	TRBJ2-5	TRBD2	-	15	CASSILAGIQETQYF	TGTGCCAGTAGTATACTAGCGGGAATACAAGAGACCCAGTACTTC
TRBV5-4	TRBJ2-3	-	-	13	CASSAPSTDTQYF	TGTGCCAGCAGCGCGCCGAGCACAGATACGCAGTATTTT
TRBV2	TRBJ1-6	TRBD1	once	14	CASDRDRNNSPLHF	TGTGCCAGTGACCGGGACAGAAATAATTCACCCCTCCACTTT
TRBV30	TRBJ2-3	TRBD2	-	16	CAWAGTSGGGPDTQYF	TGTGCCTGGGCCGGGACTAGCGGGGGGGGGCCAGATACGCAGTATTTT
TRBV6-5	TRBJ2-2	-	-	16	CASSYQTQGGTGELFF	TGTGCCAGCAGTTACCAAACCCAGGGGGGCACCGGGGAGCTGTTTTTT
TRBV11-1	TRBJ2-1	-	-	15	CASSPTENSYNEQFF	TGTGCCAGCAGCCCTACCGAAAACTCCTACAATGAGCAGTTCTTC
TRBV7-6	TRBJ2-1	TRBD2	-	16	CASSLAAGLVYGEQFF	TGTGCCAGCAGCTTAGCGGCGGGACTAGTCTACGGTGAGCAGTTCTTC
TRBV28	TRBJ1-2	-	-	13	CASSFGGAGGYTF	TGTGCCAGCAGTTTCGGGGGGGCTGGGGGCTACACCTTC
TRBV6-5	TRBJ1-5	-	-	14	CASSYSLLSQPQHF	TGTGCCAGCAGTTATTCCCTTTTGAGTCAGCCCCAGCATTTT
TRBV29-1	TRBJ2-5	TRBD1	few	14	CSVDSGRGPETQYF	TGCAGCGTTGATAGTGGCAGGGGGCCGGAGACCCAGTACTTC
TRBV9	TRBJ1-3	-	-	14	CASSVVSSGNTIYF	TGTGCCAGCAGCGTAGTTAGCTCTGGAAACACCATATATTTT
TRBV19	TRBJ1-4	-	once	14	CASSTGATNEKLFF	TGTGCCAGTAGTACAGGTGCAACTAATGAAAAACTGTTTTTT
TRBV27	TRBJ1-6	TRBD1	-	17	CASSPGTGGRVDSPLHF	TGTGCCAGCAGTCCTGGGACAGGGGGTAGGGTTGATTCACCCCTCCACTTT
TRBV7-9	TRBJ2-3	TRBD1	-	14	CASKGTGFTDTQYF	TGTGCCAGCAAAGGGACAGGGTTCACAGATACGCAGTATTTT
TRBV9	TRBJ1-2	TRBD1	-	15	CASSVGWDRDYGYTF	TGTGCCAGCAGCGTAGGGTGGGACAGGGACTATGGCTACACCTTC
TRBV5-5	TRBJ2-2	-	-	15	CASSAGRPGTGELFF	TGTGCCAGCAGCGCGGGACGCCCGGGGACCGGGGAGCTGTTTTTT
TRBV27	TRBJ2-1	-	-	13	CASSLWANNEQFF	TGTGCCAGCAGTTTATGGGCCAACAATGAGCAGTTCTTC
TRBV7-2	TRBJ1-4	-	once	14	CASSPTGSGEKLFF	TGTGCCAGCAGCCCGACAGGAAGCGGTGAAAAACTGTTTTTT
TRBV18	TRBJ1-1	-	few	14	CASSPGTPNTEAFF	TGTGCCAGCTCACCCGGGACACCAAACACTGAAGCTTTCTTT
TRBV28	TRBJ2-7	-	-	10	CASSRGEQYF	TGTGCCAGCAGCCGGGGGGAGCAGTACTTC
TRBV19	TRBJ2-1	-	-	14	CASSPLISYNEQFF	TGTGCCAGTAGTCCGCTAATCTCCTACAATGAGCAGTTCTTC
TRBV28	TRBJ1-2	-	-	15	CASSAGTSRLSGYTF	TGTGCCAGCAGTGCGGGGACGTCTCGTTTGAGTGGCTACACCTTC
TRBV4-2	TRBJ1-4	TRBD1	-	15	CASSHRDRESEKLFF	TGTGCCAGCAGCCACCGGGACAGGGAAAGTGAAAAACTGTTTTTT
TRBV7-9	TRBJ2-7	-	-	15	CASSPKLRQGNEQYF	TGTGCCAGCAGCCCAAAATTGCGGCAGGGGAACGAGCAGTACTTC
TRBV30	TRBJ1-2	-	-	13	CAWTREGLHGYTF	TGTGCCTGGACCCGGGAGGGGTTACATGGCTACACCTTC
TRBV21-1	TRBJ1-4	-	-	16	CASSEHQGATNEKLFF	TGTGCCAGCAGCGAGCATCAGGGGGCGACTAATGAAAAACTGTTTTTT
TRBV5-4	TRBJ2-5	TRBD2	-	17	CASSPSTGRGGGETQYF	TGTGCCAGCAGCCCCTCAACCGGGCGGGGGGGCGGTGAGACCCAGTACTTC
TRBV19	TRBJ2-3	TRBD1	-	14	CASDRGRRTDTQYF	TGTGCCAGTGACAGGGGTCGCCGCACAGATACGCAGTATTTT
TRBV4-1	TRBJ2-3	-	-	14	CASSQSSGTDTQYF	TGCGCCAGCAGCCAAAGTTCAGGCACAGATACGCAGTATTTT
TRBV5-1	TRBJ2-2	-	-	17	CASSRGYFRGSTGELFF	TGCGCCAGCAGCCGAGGGTACTTCCGAGGTAGTACCGGGGAGCTGTTTTTT
TRBV4-2	TRBJ2-1	-	-	12	CASSQGRDEQFF	TGTGCCAGCAGCCAAGGGAGGGATGAGCAGTTCTTC
TRBV5-8	TRBJ1-5	-	-	13	CASSQNRAQPQHF	TGTGCCAGCAGCCAGAACAGGGCTCAGCCCCAGCATTTT
TRBV5-1	TRBJ2-1	-	-	13	CASSFLASDEQFF	TGCGCCAGCAGCTTCCTTGCGAGCGATGAGCAGTTCTTC
TRBV6-4	TRBJ2-1	-	-	14	CASSEVGENNEQFF	TGTGCCAGCAGTGAGGTCGGGGAAAACAATGAGCAGTTCTTC
TRBV19	TRBJ1-1	-	-	14	CASSSRVGETEAFF	TGTGCCAGTAGTTCCCGGGTGGGAGAGACTGAAGCTTTCTTT